This entry features one T cell receptor (beta chain) sequence. Profiling relied on immunoSEQ multiplex PCR, and the TCRdb table lists in-frame clones only, not all of them. Of 20,000 to 30,000 clones in the sample, 75% to 80% are singletons; the top ten hold about 26%. Baseline was the first blood sampling point, followed by cycle 4 day 1 and cycle 7 day 1. The sample comes from a study of OX40 agonist ivuxolimab in advanced cancers. Whole-study context: Anti-PD-1, anti-PD-L1 or anti-CTLA-4 therapy given earlier was allowed, and 40% had some.

With V trimmed by 0 bases and J by 3 bases, 6 bases remained unmatched. The CDR3 loop spans 16 amino acids. Germline values: CDR1 SGDLS, CDR2 YYNGEE. Here the sequenced sample was CD4+ or CD8+ T cells sorted from blood, taken in a trial of the OX40 agonist ivuxolimab. This receptor was obtained from an adult with an advanced solid tumor such as melanoma, head and neck, liver or kidney cancer. The V and J genes are TRBV9 and TRBJ2-7; 10 bases fit TRBD2. CDR3 coding DNA: TGTGCCAGCAGCGTAGGAAGCGGGAGGGCCCTCTACGAGCAGTACTTC. Translating gives CASSVGSGRALYEQYF.